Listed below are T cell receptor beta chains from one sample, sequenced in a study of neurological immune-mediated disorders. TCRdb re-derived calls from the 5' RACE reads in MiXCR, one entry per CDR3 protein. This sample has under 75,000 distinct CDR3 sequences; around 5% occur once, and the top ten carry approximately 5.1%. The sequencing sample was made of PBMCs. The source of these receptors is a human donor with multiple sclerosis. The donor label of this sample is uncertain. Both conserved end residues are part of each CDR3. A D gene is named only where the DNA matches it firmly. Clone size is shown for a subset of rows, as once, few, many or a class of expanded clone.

TGCGCCAGCCGACAGGAAGAGACCCAGTACTTC CASRQEETQYF TRBV5-1 NA TRBJ2-5 many
TGTGCCAGCAGCTTAGGAGGATTCTCTGGAAACACCATATATTTT CASSLGGFSGNTIYF TRBV5-6 NA TRBJ1-3 many
TGTGCCAGCAGTAGTCCCGGGACAGGGTCCACAGACTATGGCTACACCTTC CASSSPGTGSTDYGYTF TRBV12-3/TRBV12-4 TRBD1 TRBJ1-2 once
TGCAGTGCTAGACCTTTGACAGGGAATGCAGATACGCAGTATTTT CSARPLTGNADTQYF TRBV20-1 TRBD1 TRBJ2-3 many
TGTGCCAGCAGCTTAGGAAAAAGCAATGAGCAGTTCTTC CASSLGKSNEQFF TRBV7-7 NA TRBJ2-1 many
TGCGCCAGCAGCTTCAGACGGAATGGGGTTGATTGGGCCAACGTCCTGACTTTC CASSFRRNGVDWANVLTF TRBV5-1 NA TRBJ2-6 many
TGCGCCAGCAGCTTTCCGGAGGGACATGGCTACACCTTC CASSFPEGHGYTF TRBV5-1 NA TRBJ1-2 many
TGCGCCAGCAGCTTACCTGGCCCGGTTGCGGGGGCCAACGTCCTGACTTTC CASSLPGPVAGANVLTF TRBV5-1 NA TRBJ2-6 many
TGTGCCAGCAGCCAAGTTCTGGCACAGTCGAACACTGAAGCTTTCTTT CASSQVLAQSNTEAFF TRBV3-1 NA TRBJ1-1 many
TGTGCCAGCAGGGGGACAGTTGAAGCTTTCTTT CASRGTVEAFF TRBV12-3/TRBV12-4 TRBD1 TRBJ1-1 many
TGCAGTGCTAGAGATCCTAGGGGGTCTAATCAGCCCCAGCATTTT CSARDPRGSNQPQHF TRBV20-1 NA TRBJ1-5 many
TGTGCCAGCAGCTTAGCGAGGACTAGCGGCACAACCTACGAGCAGTACTTC CASSLARTSGTTYEQYF TRBV7-8 TRBD2 TRBJ2-7 many
TGTGCCAGCAGCTTATATGGAGATACGGAGTATTTT CASSLYGDTEYF TRBV7-2 NA TRBJ2-3 NA
TGTGCCAGCAGCCATGACAGGGGCCAGGCTAACTATGGCTACACCTTC CASSHDRGQANYGYTF TRBV21-1 NA TRBJ1-2 NA
TGTGCCAGCAGCCCGTACGGGCAAGACGAGCAGTACTTC CASSPYGQDEQYF TRBV7-9 NA TRBJ2-7 many
TGCAGTGCTAGTAAGGGGAACACTGAAGCTTTCTTT CSASKGNTEAFF TRBV20-1 NA TRBJ1-1 many